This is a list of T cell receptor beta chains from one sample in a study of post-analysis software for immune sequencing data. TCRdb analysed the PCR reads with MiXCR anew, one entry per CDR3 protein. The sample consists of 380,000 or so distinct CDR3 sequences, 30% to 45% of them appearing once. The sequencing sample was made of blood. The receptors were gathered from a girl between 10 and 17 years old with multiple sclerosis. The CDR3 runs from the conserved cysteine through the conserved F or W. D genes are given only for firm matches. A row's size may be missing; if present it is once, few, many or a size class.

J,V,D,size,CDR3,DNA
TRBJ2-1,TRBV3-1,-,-,CASSLLETGNEQFF,TGTGCCAGCAGCCTACTCGAGACAGGTAATGAGCAGTTCTTC
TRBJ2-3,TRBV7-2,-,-,CANSPLGPGTDTQYF,TGTGCCAACAGCCCGCTGGGGCCGGGCACAGATACGCAGTATTTT
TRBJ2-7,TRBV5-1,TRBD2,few,CASSLAGAAYEQYF,TGCGCCAGCAGTCTAGCGGGGGCTGCCTACGAGCAGTACTTC
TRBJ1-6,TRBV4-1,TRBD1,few,CASSQGQGGNSPLHF,TGCGCCAGCAGCCAAGGACAGGGGGGAAATTCACCCCTCCACTTT
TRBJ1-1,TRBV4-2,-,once,CASSQGSSSMNTEAFF,TGTGCCAGCAGCCAAGGGAGTTCCAGCATGAACACTGAAGCTTTCTTT
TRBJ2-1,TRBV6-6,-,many,CASTPNENEQFF,TGTGCCAGCACGCCCAACGAGAATGAGCAGTTCTTC
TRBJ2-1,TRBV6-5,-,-,CASKNDGRGGGNEQFF,TGTGCCAGCAAGAATGATGGCAGGGGGGGAGGCAATGAGCAGTTCTTC
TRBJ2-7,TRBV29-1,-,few,CSAKGGYEQYF,TGCAGCGCCAAAGGGGGATACGAGCAGTACTTC
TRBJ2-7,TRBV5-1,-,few,CASSGVLGSYEQYF,TGCGCCAGCAGTGGAGTCCTTGGGTCCTACGAGCAGTACTTC
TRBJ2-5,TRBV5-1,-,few,CASSLDPQGTFQETQYF,TGCGCCAGCAGCTTGGACCCCCAGGGGACCTTCCAAGAGACCCAGTACTTC
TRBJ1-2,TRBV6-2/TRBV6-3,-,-,CASSWKGHYGYTF,TGTGCCAGCAGTTGGAAGGGCCACTATGGCTACACCTTC
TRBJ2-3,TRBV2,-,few,CASSETVTDTQYF,TGTGCCAGCAGTGAGACAGTCACAGATACGCAGTATTTT
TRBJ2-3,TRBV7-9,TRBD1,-,CASSSRDRGRGDTQYF,TGTGCCAGCAGCTCCCGGGACAGGGGGCGAGGGGATACGCAGTATTTT
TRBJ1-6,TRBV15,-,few,CATSPFVGDRRSPLHF,TGTGCCACCAGCCCTTTCGTAGGAGACAGGCGTTCACCCCTCCACTTT
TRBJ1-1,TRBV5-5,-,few,CASSPYDLNTEAFF,TGTGCCAGCAGCCCTTACGACCTGAACACTGAAGCTTTCTTT
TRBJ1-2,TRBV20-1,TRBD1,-,CSARDQDRPMFYGYTF,TGCAGTGCTAGAGATCAGGACAGGCCGATGTTCTATGGCTACACCTTC
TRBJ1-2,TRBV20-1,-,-,CSARSSRYPGDGYTF,TGCAGTGCTAGATCTTCCAGATACCCCGGAGATGGCTACACCTTC